The present entry profiles one T cell receptor beta chain with its context. Its antigen remains unidentified. This entry comes from a study of T cells in Graves' hyperthyroidism and ophthalmopathy. Amplified regions were TCR beta CDR3 sequences from RNA transcripts. Initially, a first-round RT-PCR of the TCR CDR3 employed the HTBI primer set. TCRdb reprocessed the multiplex PCR reads via MiXCR and lists one record per CDR3 protein. The profile shows a few hundred thousand distinct CDR3 sequences, roughly 14% of them singletons. Study conclusions and caveats: The authors' 13 V-J model separated ophthalmopathy from stable hyperthyroidism. Most thyroid clonotypes expanded above 0.001 appeared in blood too.

Together with thyroid ultrasound, orbital computed tomography, serum thyroxine and TRAb, clinical symptoms were used for diagnoses. Sequencing was performed on blood. The receptor was derived from a young woman with Graves' hyperthyroidism.

This CDR3 is CSARQADQPQHF. CDR3 nucleotide sequence: TGCAGTGCTAGACAGGCGGATCAGCCCCAGCATTTT. The V and J genes are TRBV20-1 and TRBJ1-5; D remains unclear. The length of the CDR3 is 12 residues. The V end lost 2 bases, the J end lost 5 bases, and 7 bases lay between the germline ends. Germline V gene lookup returns CDR1 DFQATT and CDR2 SNEGSKA (reference sequence).